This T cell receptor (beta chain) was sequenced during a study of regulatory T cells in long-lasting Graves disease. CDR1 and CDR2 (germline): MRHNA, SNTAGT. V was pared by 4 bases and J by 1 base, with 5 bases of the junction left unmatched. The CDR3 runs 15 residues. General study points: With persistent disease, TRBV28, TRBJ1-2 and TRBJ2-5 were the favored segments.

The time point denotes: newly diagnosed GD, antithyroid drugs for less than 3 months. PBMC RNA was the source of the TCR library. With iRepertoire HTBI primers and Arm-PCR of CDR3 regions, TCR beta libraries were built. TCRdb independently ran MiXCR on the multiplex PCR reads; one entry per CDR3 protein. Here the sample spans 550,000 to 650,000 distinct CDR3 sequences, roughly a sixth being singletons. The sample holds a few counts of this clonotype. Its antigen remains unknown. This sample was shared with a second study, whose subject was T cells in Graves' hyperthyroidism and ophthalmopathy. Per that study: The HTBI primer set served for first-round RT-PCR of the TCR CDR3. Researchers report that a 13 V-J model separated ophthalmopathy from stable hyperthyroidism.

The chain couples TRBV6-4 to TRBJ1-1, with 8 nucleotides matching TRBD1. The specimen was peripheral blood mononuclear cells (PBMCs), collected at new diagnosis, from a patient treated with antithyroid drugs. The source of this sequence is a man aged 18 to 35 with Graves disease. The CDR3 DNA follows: TGTGCCAGCAGTGCCTCCGGGACAGGGAACACTGAAGCTTTCTTT. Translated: CASSASGTGNTEAFF.